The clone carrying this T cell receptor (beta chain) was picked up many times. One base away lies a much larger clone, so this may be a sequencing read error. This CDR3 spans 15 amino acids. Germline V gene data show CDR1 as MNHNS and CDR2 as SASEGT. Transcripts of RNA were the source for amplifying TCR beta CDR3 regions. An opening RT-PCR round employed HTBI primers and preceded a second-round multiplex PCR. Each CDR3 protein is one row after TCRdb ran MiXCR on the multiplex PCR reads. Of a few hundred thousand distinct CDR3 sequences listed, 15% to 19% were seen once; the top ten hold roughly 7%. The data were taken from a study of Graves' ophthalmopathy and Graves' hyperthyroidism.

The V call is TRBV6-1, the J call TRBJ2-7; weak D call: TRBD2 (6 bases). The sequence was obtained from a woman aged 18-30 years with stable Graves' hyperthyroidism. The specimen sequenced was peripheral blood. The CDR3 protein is CASSERGDTAYEQHF. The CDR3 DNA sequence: TGTGCCAGCAGTGAGCGGGGAGACACCGCCTACGAGCAGCACTTC.